What follows are 11 T cell receptor beta chains derived from one specimen sequenced in a study of blood T cell repertoires in COVID-19. The repertoire was sequenced with immunoSEQ multiplex PCR; TCRdb's copy has only in-frame clones and lacks some. The repertoire includes 250,000 to 300,000 clones, around 83% of them detected once, and 5% to 7.5% sits in the top ten. Sequenced sample: PBMCs or T cells enriched from blood (not recorded which). Source of these receptors: a woman in her 50s who had been exposed to COVID-19.

This clone was seen a few times. The rearrangement links TRBV7-2 to TRBJ1-1; tentatively, D is TRBD1 (5 bases). CDR1 and CDR2 from the germline V gene are SGHTA and FQGNSA. V was pared by 4 bases and J by 4 bases, with 13 bases between. The CDR3 length is 14 residues. The CDR3 nucleotides are TGTGCCAGCAGCTCTCAGGGTCTGGGCACTGAAGCTTTCTTT. This codes for CASSSQGLGTEAFF. Using reference TRBV7-2 and TRBJ1-1 for the parts outside the CDR3, the full variable domain is GAGVSQSPSNKVTEKGKDVELRCDPISGHTALYWYRQSLGQGLEFLIYFQGNSAPDKSGLPSDRFSAERTGGSVSTLTIQRTQQEDSAVYLCASSSQGLGTEAFFGQGTRLTVV.

The gene calls are TRBV4-2 and TRBJ2-5; 9 bases line up with TRBD1. The germline gives CDR1 LGHNA, CDR2 YNFKEQ. The CDR3 spans 15 residues. With V trimmed by 5 bases and J by 1 base, 5 bases remained unmatched. The CDR3 bases are TGTGCCAGCAGCGACCACAGGGGGCCCCAAGAGACCCAGTACTTC. Encoded protein: CASSDHRGPQETQYF.

The chain carries TRBV27 and TRBJ2-7; D uncertain. This CDR3 is 14 amino acids long. V gave up 5 bases and J gave up 0 bases, with 11 bases separating them. Germline V gene lookup returns CDR1 MNHEY and CDR2 SMNVEV (reference sequence). The CDR3 bases are TGTGCCAGCAGTCCCACCAGGCCCTCCTACGAGCAGTACTTC. Its protein product is CASSPTRPSYEQYF.

The chain employs TRBV27 and TRBJ1-1, with 7 bases fitting TRBD1. CDR1 MNHEY and CDR2 SMNVEV come from the germline V gene (reference sequence). The CDR3 covers 13 residues. V shed 10 bases and J 5 bases; nucleotides not matched to a gene: 10. The CDR3 sequence: CATGARRGTEAFF. DNA for the CDR3: TGTGCCACCGGGGCCCGCAGGGGGACTGAAGCTTTCTTT.

The chain joins TRBV9 to TRBJ1-1; D uncertain. Germline CDR1 and CDR2: SGDLS and YYNGEE. This CDR3 is built from 13 residues. Trimming shortened V by 0 bases and J by 8 bases, and 11 bases separated the two germline ends. The CDR3, as DNA: TGTGCCAGCAGCGTAGCGGATGGTAGCGAAGCTTTCTTT. It specifies CASSVADGSEAFF.

This chain connects TRBV7-2 to TRBJ2-2; 9 bases match TRBD1. CDR1 and CDR2 (germline): SGHTA, FQGNSA. This CDR3 has 16 residues. The junction had 11 bases not matched to a gene; V was cut back by 6 bases and J by 6 bases. The CDR3 is CASSAAGTGWSGELFF. In DNA form, the CDR3 reads TGTGCCAGCAGTGCCGCCGGGACAGGGTGGTCCGGGGAGCTGTTTTTT.

This clone was detected a few times. The chain carries TRBV5-1 and TRBJ1-1, with D maybe TRBD1 (6 bases). The V gene's germline CDR1 is SGHRS and CDR2 YFSETQ. The CDR3 runs 14 residues. V was cut by 1 base and J by 6 bases, with 13 bases left in between. CDR3 protein: CASSLSRAGAEAFF. As DNA, the CDR3 is TGCGCCAGCAGCTTGAGCAGGGCAGGGGCTGAAGCTTTCTTT.

This chain joins TRBV5-5 and TRBJ1-1, with D hard to call. The CDR3 totals 17 residues. Deletions cut 3 bases from V and 0 bases from J, with 18 bases between. CDR1 SGHKS and CDR2 YYEKEE come from the germline V gene (reference sequence). DNA for the CDR3: TGTGCCAGCAGCTCCATCCCCGGGGTGAGGATGAACACTGAAGCTTTCTTT. Amino acids: CASSSIPGVRMNTEAFF.

J is TRBJ1-1 and V is TRBV14; 10 bases are shared with TRBD1. V was clipped by 3 bases and J by 6 bases; unmatched bases: 4. The CDR3 is 14 residues long. CDR1 is SGHDN and CDR2 is FVKESK in the germline V gene. The DNA for the CDR3 is TGTGCCAGCAGCCATTGGGACAGGGGACCTGAAGCTTTCTTT. It yields the protein CASSHWDRGPEAFF. The entire variable domain, with the rest obtained from reference TRBV14 and TRBJ1-1, is as follows: EAGVTQFPSHSVIEKGQTVTLRCDPISGHDNLYWYRRVMGKEIKFLLHFVKESKQDESGMPNNRFLAERTGGTYSTLKVQPAELEDSGVYFCASSHWDRGPEAFFGQGTRLTVV.

V is TRBV10-3 and J is TRBJ2-3, with 10 bases aligning to TRBD1. V lost 2 bases, J lost 0 bases, and 2 bases stayed unmatched. The CDR3 is 16 amino acids. CDR1 ENHRY and CDR2 SYGVKD come from the germline V gene. Written as DNA, the CDR3 is TGTGCCATCAGTGAGGGGACAGGGGCAAGCACAGATACGCAGTATTTT. Translating gives CAISEGTGASTDTQYF.

The V call is TRBV7-9, the J call TRBJ2-5; 12 bases are a match to TRBD1. Germline V gene lookup returns CDR1 SEHNR and CDR2 FQNEAQ (reference sequence). V lost 5 bases to trimming and J lost 5 bases; unmatched junction nucleotides: 9. The length of the CDR3 is 16 residues. The CDR3 protein is CASSLSGTGGGETQYF. The CDR3 DNA reads as TGTGCCAGCAGCCTTTCCGGGACAGGGGGCGGGGAGACCCAGTACTTC.